Detailed here is one T cell receptor (beta chain). The antigen it binds to is not known. No base qualities exist here, and no much larger clone lies one base off it. The germline ends are 12 bases apart after V is trimmed by 1 base and J by 2 bases. Including cysteine and phenylalanine, the CDR3 has 15 amino acids. Only the CDR3 portion is preserved as DNA: 45 bases, with reading frame beginning at the first base. In the germline V gene (reference sequence), CDR1 corresponds to LGHDT and CDR2 to YNNKEL. The CDR3 regions of human TCRbeta chains were subjected to immunosequencing. As for the original processing: TCRs in the repertoires were compared against a reference library of SARS-CoV-2-specific TCRs that had been generated with the MIRA antigen-specificity platform. Breadth was defined as the fraction of unique TCRs that were SARS-CoV-2-associated, and depth was defined as the fraction of total T cells that were SARS-CoV-2-associated. Using the MIRA data, each spike-specific TCR was mapped to the spike region that the TCR reacts to and placed in a CD4 or CD8 class. Log10-transformed breadth and depth values were compared by one-way ANOVA with Sidak's multiple comparisons tests. Here the immuneACCESS table is served through TCRdb, limited to in-frame sequences with V and J called. Missing clones are a known gap in these copies; in checked studies unresolved V genes cover under half, and the rest lacks a known reason. V, J and clone size were drawn from that table, and D and trimming were deduced from the DNA. Across this sample there are 99,000 or so clones, with 75% to 90% seen only once. The ten largest clones add up to 35% to 45% of the sample.

This entry is derived from a study of T cell responses to AZD1222 COVID-19 vaccine (dated by TCRdb to the early 2020s). About the study as a whole: A total of about 230 trial participants underwent TCR sequencing, of whom about 210 received two doses of AZD1222 and some 25 received two doses of the MenACWY control vaccine. Trial participants were enrolled by age into 18-55, 56-69 and 70-plus year subgroups, with around 150, 28 and 57 TCR-sequenced participants respectively. The study at large found these results: The 56-69-year group was small, and its depth increase did not reach significance, likely because of low power. The whole spike protein was spanned by vaccine-associated CD4 TCRs, and dominant responses were seen in regions 160-218 and 743-854. Reportedly, almost half of the unique spike-specific TCRs recognized epitopes lying outside the regions that are mutated in the B.1.351 and B.1.1.7 variants. Only 5 to 7 AZD1222 recipients were SARS-CoV-2 seropositive at baseline, limiting conclusions about previously exposed vaccinees. After two AZD1222 doses, both the breadth and the depth of spike-specific TCRs were significantly higher than at day 0 and than in MenACWY recipients. Participants were mostly white British, with more females than males. The authors suggested clonal diversity may have been underestimated. Because no day 14 peak-response samples were available, the repertoires could be characterized only after the peak T cell response.

Explained via the paper, the time point label denotes: about 28 days (+/-7) after the second vaccine dose. AZD1222 recipients whose second dose came at about 4 weeks and those whose second dose came at about 12 weeks were combined into one group, since spike-specific TCR depth and breadth did not differ between the two schedules. Vaccinee samples came from UK trials COV001 and COV002, including a single-blind randomized controlled phase 2/3 trial of AZD1222 (ChAdOx1 nCoV-19) in healthy adults. For TCRbeta chain sequencing, PBMC samples were collected from trial participants at day 0 and at day 28 after the second dose.

The sequence came from an adult who received the AZD1222 COVID-19 vaccine. The material was peripheral blood, obtained 28 days after the second AZD1222 dose. The chain is encoded by TRBV3-1 (or the pseudogene TRBV3-2) joined to TRBJ2-7, with a weak D call of TRBD1 (6 bases match). The encoded CDR3 is CASSQGGQLTYEQYF. The DNA sequence is given as TGTGCCAGCAGCCAAGGCGGACAGTTAACCTACGAGCAGTACTTC.